Sequencing of this T cell receptor (beta chain) was carried out in a study of chemoradiotherapy in HPV16-positive cancers. Study as a whole: A couple of HPV16-positive patients' cells yielded candidate HPV-specific clones and common motifs. Whole-study results and caveats: Non-HPV-specific T cells did not expand in tumors during treatment, whereas candidate HPV-specific clones and E7-related motifs did. For HPV16-positive patients, expanding HPV-responsive T cells associated with longer recurrence-free survival.

The assay was immunoSEQ multiplex PCR, and TCRdb's table has in-frame clones only and misses some. The sample carries about 4,400 clones, about four fifths recorded once. Trimming shortened V by 5 bases and J by 0 bases, and 20 bases separated the two germline ends. From germline, CDR1 is SGHTA and CDR2 FQGNSA. The CDR3 totals 17 residues. In the case of this clone: Its antigen is currently unknown.

Samples were taken several times over chemoradiotherapy. The chain couples TRBV7-2 to TRBJ2-7; D is perhaps TRBD2 (5 bases). The TCR comes from a human donor with HPV-associated anogenital cancer. This specimen was tumor tissue, taken from a patient who underwent chemoradiotherapy. CDR3 loop: CASSLGTTGGGSYEQYF. The CDR3, as DNA: TGTGCCAGCAGCCTAGGTACGACGGGTGGAGGCTCCTACGAGCAGTACTTC. The full variable domain, completed using reference TRBV7-2 and TRBJ2-7, is GAGVSQSPSNKVTEKGKDVELRCDPISGHTALYWYRQSLGQGLEFLIYFQGNSAPDKSGLPSDRFSAERTGGSVSTLTIQRTQQEDSAVYLCASSLGTTGGGSYEQYFGPGTRLTVT.